The 20 T cell receptor beta chains in this list originate from one sample, sequenced in a study of graft-versus-host responses after intestinal transplantation. Here immunoSEQ multiplex PCR was the method, and the copy in TCRdb shows in-frame clones only, minus some. Of roughly 99,000 clones in the sample, 87% are singletons; the top ten hold 0.6% to 0.8%. Their specific antigens are unknown. The sample was unstimulated CD4+ T cells sorted from spleen or lymph node cells, taken before transplant. The receptor source for this set is a human donor who was the organ donor for an intestinal transplant.

The chain is built from TRBV6-1 and TRBJ1-2; no firm D call. The ends were cut back, 4 bases at V and 3 bases at J, with 6 bases in the middle. The CDR3 contains 12 residues. The germline V gene has CDR1 MNHNS and CDR2 SASEGT. The CDR3 loop is CASSGRYYGYTF. The DNA of the CDR3 is TGTGCCAGCAGTGGACGGTACTATGGCTACACCTTC.

The chain uses TRBV18 and TRBJ2-3; TRBD2 matches at 7 bases. Germline values: CDR1 KGHSH, CDR2 LQKENI. This CDR3 has 14 amino acids. V shed 2 bases and J 1 base; nucleotides not matched to a gene: 0. CDR3 bases: TGTGCCAGCTCACCAGCGGGGGGCACAGATACGCAGTATTTT. It translates to CASSPAGGTDTQYF.

The V call is TRBV10-2, the J call TRBJ2-3; TRBD2 aligns across 14 bases. The V and J ends lost 7 bases and 4 bases, in that order; junction bases with no gene match: 4. This CDR3 is built from 15 residues. Per germline, CDR1 WSHSY and CDR2 SAAADI. The CDR3, as DNA: TGCGCCAGCAACCGACTAGCGGGAGGGGCAGATACGCAGTATTTT. Amino acids: CASNRLAGGADTQYF.

The chain uses TRBV27 and TRBJ2-2; D may match TRBD1 or TRBD2 (7 bases each). The CDR3 has 14 residues. Looked up from germline, CDR1 is MNHEY and CDR2 is SMNVEV (reference sequence). V shed 10 bases and J shed 7 bases, with 19 bases lying between them. The CDR3 protein is CATRGGNSVGELFF. CDR3 nucleotides: TGTGCCACCAGGGGGGGGAATTCGGTCGGGGAGCTGTTTTTT.

This clone was seen a single time. This chain links TRBV13 with TRBJ2-7, with D perhaps assigned TRBD1 or TRBD2 (5 bases each). The CDR3 contains 14 residues. The V gene lost 5 bases and the J gene lost 2 bases, with 13 bases spanning the gap. CDR1 and CDR2 from the germline V gene are PRHDT and FYEKMQ (reference sequence). This CDR3 reads CASSGWQGAYEQYF. Written as DNA, the CDR3 is TGTGCCAGCAGCGGGTGGCAGGGAGCCTACGAGCAGTACTTC.

The chain carries TRBV5-4 and TRBJ2-5; 10 nucleotides align to TRBD2. This CDR3 has 15 amino acids. Looked up from germline, CDR1 is SGHNT and CDR2 is YYREEE (reference sequence). V lost 5 bases to trimming and J lost 9 bases; unmatched junction nucleotides: 13. In nucleotides, the CDR3 is TGTGCCAGCAGGAAGGCTAGCGGGGGCTCGCGGTCCCAGTACTTC. It encodes CASRKASGGSRSQYF.

This clone appeared a single time. The chain links TRBV5-1 to TRBJ2-7; 9 nucleotides align to TRBD2. This CDR3 spans 15 amino acids. Germline V gives CDR1 SGHRS, CDR2 YFSETQ. V lost 1 base and J lost 6; bases outside the gene matches: 8. As DNA, the CDR3 is TGCGCCAGCAGCTTGTCGGCTAGCGGGGTGGCCGAGCAGTACTTC. It specifies CASSLSASGVAEQYF.

The rearrangement joins TRBV9 to TRBJ2-3; a weak D match, TRBD1 (6 bases). Germline loops: CDR1 SGDLS, CDR2 YYNGEE. V lost 0 bases, J lost 3 bases, and 11 bases lay in between. The CDR3 has 15 amino acids. The CDR3, as DNA: TGTGCCAGCAGCGTAGTGGGGGCTTGGACAGATACGCAGTATTTT. As protein: CASSVVGAWTDTQYF.

The chain is built from TRBV7-3 and TRBJ2-7, with D maybe TRBD2 (5 bases). The V gene lost 1 base and the J gene lost 7 bases, with 11 bases spanning the gap. Germline CDR1 and CDR2: SGHTA and FQGTGA. The CDR3 has 13 residues. CDR3 nucleotides: TGTGCCAGCAGCTTAATTTTAGGGAGAGAGCAGTACTTC. It encodes CASSLILGREQYF.

The rearrangement joins TRBV4-1 to TRBJ1-4; weak D call: TRBD1 (6 bases). This CDR3 region has 16 residues. V lost 4 bases to trimming and J lost 4 bases, with 16 bases between them. The germline CDR1 and CDR2 sequences are MGHRA and YSYEKL. The CDR3 nucleotides are TGCGCCAGCAGCCCACGGCAACAGGGAGGTAATGAAAAACTGTTTTTT. It specifies CASSPRQQGGNEKLFF.

This chain connects TRBV29-1 to TRBJ1-1; D uncertain. Per germline, CDR1 SQVTM and CDR2 ANQGSEA. The V gene lost 6 bases and the J gene lost 2 bases, with 13 bases spanning the gap. CDR3 length: 13 residues. DNA of the CDR3: TGCAGCGTCCGCGTGGCAGCCAACACTGAAGCTTTCTTT. Translating gives CSVRVAANTEAFF.

The V and J genes are TRBV7-3 and TRBJ2-2; D gene unclear. V dropped 1 base and J dropped 0 bases, with 9 bases sitting between them. Germline V gives CDR1 SGHTA, CDR2 FQGTGA. The CDR3 has 16 residues. The CDR3 DNA is TGTGCCAGCAGCTTAAGTGCAGGAGCGAACACCGGGGAGCTGTTTTTT. Encoded protein: CASSLSAGANTGELFF.

The rearrangement links TRBV11-2 to TRBJ1-1, with D unclear. Trimming removed 3 bases from V and 3 bases from J, with 8 bases in between. The CDR3 is made up of 13 amino acids. Germline values: CDR1 SGHAT, CDR2 FQNNGV. CDR3 protein: CASSFVGYTEAFF. The CDR3 nucleotides are TGTGCCAGCAGCTTTGTGGGGTACACTGAAGCTTTCTTT.

The V and J genes are TRBV7-2 and TRBJ1-3, with D uncertain. The CDR3 extends over 16 amino acids. The germline V gene has CDR1 SGHTA and CDR2 FQGNSA. Between the trimmed V and J ends, which lost 5 bases and 2 bases, there was a span of 16 bases. For the CDR3, the DNA is TGTGCCAGCAGCCTGTGGACTGAAAGCCCTGGAAACACCATATATTTT. Protein product: CASSLWTESPGNTIYF.

The rearrangement joins TRBV5-6 to TRBJ2-5, with 11 bases identical to TRBD2. Per germline, CDR1 SGHDT and CDR2 YYEEEE. J gave up 0 bases and V 1 base, and 5 bases lay outside the gene matches. The CDR3 is 17 amino acids. DNA of the CDR3: TGTGCCAGCAGCTTGCTAGCGGGGGGCACATACCAAGAGACCCAGTACTTC. The encoded protein is CASSLLAGGTYQETQYF. The full variable domain, with the rest looked up from reference TRBV5-6 and TRBJ2-5, is DAGVTQSPTHLIKTRGQQVTLRCSPKSGHDTVSWYQQALGQGPQFIFQYYEEEERQRGNFPDRFSGHQFPNYSSELNVNALLLGDSALYLCASSLLAGGTYQETQYFGPGTRLLVL.

This CDR3 is CASSLGSGGNTDTQYF. As DNA, the CDR3 is TGTGCCAGCAGCCTCGGTAGCGGGGGGAACACAGATACGCAGTATTTT. This chain connects TRBV14 to TRBJ2-3, with 10 bases that match TRBD2. With V trimmed by 4 bases and J by 2 bases, 6 bases remained unmatched. CDR1 and CDR2 from the germline V gene are SGHDN and FVKESK. The CDR3 consists of 16 residues.

As to this clone: One end of the junction does not line up with germline, which may come from a read error. The V and J genes are TRBV5-4 and TRBJ2-5, with 7 bases lining up with TRBD2. The CDR3 runs to 15 residues. Germline lookup yields CDR1 SGHNT and CDR2 YYREEE (reference sequence). The CDR3 here is CASSPSGIVQKTQYF. As DNA, the CDR3 is TGTGCCAGCAGCCCCAGCGGGATCGTCCAAAAGACCCAGTACTTC.

Written as DNA, the CDR3 is TGCAGTGCTGTGGACTTCAACTACGAGCAGTACTTC. It encodes CSAVDFNYEQYF. The rearrangement uses TRBV29-1 and TRBJ2-7, with a weak D call TRBD2 (5 bases). The CDR3 is made up of 12 amino acids. Germline CDR1 and CDR2: SQVTM and ANQGSEA.

The rearrangement uses TRBV5-6 and TRBJ1-1, with D unresolved. V lost 3 bases to trimming and J lost 5 bases, with 20 bases between them. Germline CDR1 is SGHDT and CDR2 is YYEEEE. CDR3 length: 16 amino acids. CDR3 amino acids: CASSSLTLPVGTEAFF. The CDR3 nucleotides read TGTGCCAGCAGCTCCTTGACACTCCCCGTGGGGACTGAAGCTTTCTTT.

In this sample, this clone turned up a few times. The CDR3 spells CASSVGQASEQYF. In DNA, the CDR3 is TGTGCCAGCAGCGTAGGGCAGGCGAGCGAGCAGTACTTC. The chain couples TRBV9 to TRBJ2-7; D not certain. CDR1 is SGDLS, CDR2 YYNGEE, per germline. Trimming cost V 0 bases and J 6 bases, with 10 bases left between them. There are 13 residues in the CDR3.